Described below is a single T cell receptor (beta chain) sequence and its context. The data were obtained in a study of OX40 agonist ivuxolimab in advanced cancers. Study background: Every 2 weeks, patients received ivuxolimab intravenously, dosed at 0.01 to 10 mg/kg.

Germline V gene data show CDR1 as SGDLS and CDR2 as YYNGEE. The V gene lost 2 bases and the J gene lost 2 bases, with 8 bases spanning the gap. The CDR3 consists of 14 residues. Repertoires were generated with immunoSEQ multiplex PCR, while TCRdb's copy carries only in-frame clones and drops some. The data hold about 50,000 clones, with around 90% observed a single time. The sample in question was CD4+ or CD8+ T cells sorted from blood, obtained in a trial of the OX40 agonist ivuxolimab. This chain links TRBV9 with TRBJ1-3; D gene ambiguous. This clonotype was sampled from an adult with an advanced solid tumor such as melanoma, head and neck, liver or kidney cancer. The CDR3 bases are TGTGCCAGCAGCGTTTCGTGGACTGGAAACACCATATATTTT. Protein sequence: CASSVSWTGNTIYF.